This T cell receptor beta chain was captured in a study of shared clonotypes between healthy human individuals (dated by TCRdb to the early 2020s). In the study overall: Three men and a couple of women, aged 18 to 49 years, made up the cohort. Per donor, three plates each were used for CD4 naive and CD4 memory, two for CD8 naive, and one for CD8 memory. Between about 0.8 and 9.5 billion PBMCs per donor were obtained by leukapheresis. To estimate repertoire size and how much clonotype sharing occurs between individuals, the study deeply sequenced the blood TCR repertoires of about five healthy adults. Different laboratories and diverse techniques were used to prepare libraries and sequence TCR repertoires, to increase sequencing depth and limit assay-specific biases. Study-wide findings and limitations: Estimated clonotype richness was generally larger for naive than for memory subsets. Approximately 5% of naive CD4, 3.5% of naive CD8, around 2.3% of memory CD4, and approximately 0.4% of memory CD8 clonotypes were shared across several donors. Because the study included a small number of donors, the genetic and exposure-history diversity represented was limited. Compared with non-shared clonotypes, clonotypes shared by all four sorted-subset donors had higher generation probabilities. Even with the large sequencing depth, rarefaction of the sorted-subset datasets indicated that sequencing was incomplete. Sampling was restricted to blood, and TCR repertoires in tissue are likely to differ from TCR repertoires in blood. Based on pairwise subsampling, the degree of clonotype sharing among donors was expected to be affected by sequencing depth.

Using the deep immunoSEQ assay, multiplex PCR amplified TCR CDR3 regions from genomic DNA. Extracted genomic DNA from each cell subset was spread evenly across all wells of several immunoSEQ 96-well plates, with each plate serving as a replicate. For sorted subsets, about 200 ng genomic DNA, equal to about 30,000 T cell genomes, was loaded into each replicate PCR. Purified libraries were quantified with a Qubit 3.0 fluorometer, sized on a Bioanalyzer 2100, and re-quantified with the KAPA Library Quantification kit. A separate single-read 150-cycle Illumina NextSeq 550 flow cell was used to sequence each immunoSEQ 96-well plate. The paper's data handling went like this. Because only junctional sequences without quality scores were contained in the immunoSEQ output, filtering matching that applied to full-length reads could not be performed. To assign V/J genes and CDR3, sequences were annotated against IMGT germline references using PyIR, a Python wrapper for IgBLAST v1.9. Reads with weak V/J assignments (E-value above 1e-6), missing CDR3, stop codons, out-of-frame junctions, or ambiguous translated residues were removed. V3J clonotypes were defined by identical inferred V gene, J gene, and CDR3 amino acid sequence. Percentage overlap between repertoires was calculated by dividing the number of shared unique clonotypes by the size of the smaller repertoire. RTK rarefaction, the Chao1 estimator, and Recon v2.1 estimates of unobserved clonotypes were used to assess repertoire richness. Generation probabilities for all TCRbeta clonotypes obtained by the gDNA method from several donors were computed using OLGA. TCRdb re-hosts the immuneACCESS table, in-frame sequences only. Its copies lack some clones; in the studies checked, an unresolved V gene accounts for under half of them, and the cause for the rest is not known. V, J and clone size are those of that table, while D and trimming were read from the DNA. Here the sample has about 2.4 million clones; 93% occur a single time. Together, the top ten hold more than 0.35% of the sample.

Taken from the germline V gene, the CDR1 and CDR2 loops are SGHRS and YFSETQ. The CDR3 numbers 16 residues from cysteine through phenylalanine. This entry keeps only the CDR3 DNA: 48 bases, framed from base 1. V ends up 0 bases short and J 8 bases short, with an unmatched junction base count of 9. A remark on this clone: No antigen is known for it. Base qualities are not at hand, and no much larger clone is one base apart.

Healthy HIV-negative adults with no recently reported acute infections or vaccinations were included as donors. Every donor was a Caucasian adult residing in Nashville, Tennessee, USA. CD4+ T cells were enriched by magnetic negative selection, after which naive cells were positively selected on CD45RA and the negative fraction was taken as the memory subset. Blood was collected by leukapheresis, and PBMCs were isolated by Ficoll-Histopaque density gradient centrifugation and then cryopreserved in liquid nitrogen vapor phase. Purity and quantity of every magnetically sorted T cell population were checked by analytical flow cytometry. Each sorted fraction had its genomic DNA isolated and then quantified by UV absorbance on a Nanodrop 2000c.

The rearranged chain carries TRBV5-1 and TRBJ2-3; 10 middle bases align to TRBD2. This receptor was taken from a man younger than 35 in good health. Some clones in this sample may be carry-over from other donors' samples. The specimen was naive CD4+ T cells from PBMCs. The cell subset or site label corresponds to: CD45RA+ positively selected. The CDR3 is CASSLGTSGSVGTQYF. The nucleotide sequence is TGCGCCAGCAGCTTGGGGACTAGCGGCTCAGTGGGTACGCAGTATTTT.